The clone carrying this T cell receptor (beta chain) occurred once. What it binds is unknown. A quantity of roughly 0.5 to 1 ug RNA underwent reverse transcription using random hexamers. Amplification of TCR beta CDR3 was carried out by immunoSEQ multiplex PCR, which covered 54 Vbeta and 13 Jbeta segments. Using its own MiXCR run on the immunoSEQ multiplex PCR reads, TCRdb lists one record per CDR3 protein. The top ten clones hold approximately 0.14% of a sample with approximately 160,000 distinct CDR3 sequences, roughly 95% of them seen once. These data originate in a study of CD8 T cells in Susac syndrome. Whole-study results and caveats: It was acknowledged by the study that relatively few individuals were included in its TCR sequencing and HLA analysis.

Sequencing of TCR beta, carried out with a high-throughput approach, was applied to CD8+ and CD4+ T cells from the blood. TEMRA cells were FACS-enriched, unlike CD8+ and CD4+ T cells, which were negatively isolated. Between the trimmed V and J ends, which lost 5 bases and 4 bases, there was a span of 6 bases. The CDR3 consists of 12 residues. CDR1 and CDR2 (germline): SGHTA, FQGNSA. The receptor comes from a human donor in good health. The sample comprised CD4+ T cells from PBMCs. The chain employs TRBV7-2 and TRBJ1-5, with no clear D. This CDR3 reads CASSTQNQPQHF. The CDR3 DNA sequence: TGTGCCAGCAGCACTCAAAATCAGCCCCAGCATTTT. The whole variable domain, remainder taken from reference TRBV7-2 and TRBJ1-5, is GAGVSQSPSNKVTEKGKDVELRCDPISGHTALYWYRQSLGQGLEFLIYFQGNSAPDKSGLPSDRFSAERTGGSVSTLTIQRTQQEDSAVYLCASSTQNQPQHFGDGTRLSIL.